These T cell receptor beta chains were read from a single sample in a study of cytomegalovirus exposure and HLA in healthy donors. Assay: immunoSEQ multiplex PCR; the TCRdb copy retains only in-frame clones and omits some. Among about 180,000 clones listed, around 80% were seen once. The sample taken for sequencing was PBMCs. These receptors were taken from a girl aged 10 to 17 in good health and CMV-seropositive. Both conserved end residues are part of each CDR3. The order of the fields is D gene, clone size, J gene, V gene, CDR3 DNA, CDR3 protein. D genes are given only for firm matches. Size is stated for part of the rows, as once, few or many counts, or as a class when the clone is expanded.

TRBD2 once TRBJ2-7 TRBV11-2 TGTGCCAGCAGATTAGCGGGAGGGCACTACGAGCAGTACTTC CASRLAGGHYEQYF
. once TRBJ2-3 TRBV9 TGTGCCAGCAGCCCTTCGACTTACACAGATACGCAGTATTTT CASSPSTYTDTQYF
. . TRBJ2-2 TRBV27 TGTGCCAGCAGTTTGCGTCATACCGGGGAGCTGTTTTTT CASSLRHTGELFF
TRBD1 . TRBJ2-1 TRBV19 TGTGCCAGTAGTAATTGGATGGACAGGGGGCTCAATGAGCAGTTCTTC CASSNWMDRGLNEQFF
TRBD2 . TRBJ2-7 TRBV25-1 TGTGCCAGCGGGTATACCGGGACTAGCGGGGGTTTCTACGAGCAGTACTTC CASGYTGTSGGFYEQYF
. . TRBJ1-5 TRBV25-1 TGTGCCAGCAGTGAACAAGGAGTCGGCAATCAGCCCCAGCATTTT CASSEQGVGNQPQHF
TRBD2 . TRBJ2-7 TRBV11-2 TGTGCCAGCAGCTTAGGAGGACTAGCGGGATATACACGCGAGCAGTACTTC CASSLGGLAGYTREQYF
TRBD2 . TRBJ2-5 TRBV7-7 TGTGCCAGCAGCCCTTGGCCTAGCGGGAGCAGGGAGACCCAGTACTTC CASSPWPSGSRETQYF
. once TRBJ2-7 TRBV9 TGTGCCAGCAGCGCTCATTCGGGAGTGGGCTCCTACGAGCAGTACTTC CASSAHSGVGSYEQYF
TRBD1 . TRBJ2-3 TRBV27 TGTGCCAGCAGTCACAGGGGTGACGGAGCAGATACGCAGTATTTT CASSHRGDGADTQYF
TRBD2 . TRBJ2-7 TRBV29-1 TGCAGCGTTGCGGGACTAGCGGGATCCTACGAGCAGTACTTC CSVAGLAGSYEQYF
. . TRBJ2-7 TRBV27 TGTGCCAGCAGTCCCCTGCGGACGGACACCTACGAGCAGTACTTC CASSPLRTDTYEQYF
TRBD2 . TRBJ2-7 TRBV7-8 TGTGCCAGCAGCCCTAGCGGGAGCTTTTACGAGCAGTACTTC CASSPSGSFYEQYF
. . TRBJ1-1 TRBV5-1 TGCGCCAGCAGCTTGGGGGGGGATAGGGCTGAAGCTTTCTTT CASSLGGDRAEAFF
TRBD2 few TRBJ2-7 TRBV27 TGTGCCACCAGACTAGCGGGAGGGCCCTACGAGCAGTACTTC CATRLAGGPYEQYF
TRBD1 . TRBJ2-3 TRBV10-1 TGCGCCAGCACGATGGGACAGGGAACAGATACGCAGTATTTT CASTMGQGTDTQYF
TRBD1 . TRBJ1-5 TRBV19 TGTGCCAGTAGTATTAGGGACAGGGAAATCCAGCCCCAGCATTTT CASSIRDREIQPQHF
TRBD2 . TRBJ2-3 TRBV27 TGTGCCAGCAGTGATGGAATAGGGACTAGCGGGAGAGCAGATACGCAGTATTTT CASSDGIGTSGRADTQYF
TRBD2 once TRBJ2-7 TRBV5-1 TGCGCCAGCAGCTTGGTTTTAGCGGGAGACGAGCAGTACTTC CASSLVLAGDEQYF
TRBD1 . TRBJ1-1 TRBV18 TGTGCCAGCTCAGCCCGACAGGGGCCCACCGCCACTGAAGCTTTCTTT CASSARQGPTATEAFF
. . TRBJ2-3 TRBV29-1 TGCAGCGCCGTACGGCGGGCTAACACAGATACGCAGTATTTT CSAVRRANTDTQYF
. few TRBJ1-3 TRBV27 TGTGCCAGCAGTTTACAGGGGCTCCTCGGAAACACCATATATTTT CASSLQGLLGNTIYF
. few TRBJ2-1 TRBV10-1 TGCGCCAGCACGGACGGCGGGTCCCCTAATGAGCAGTTCTTC CASTDGGSPNEQFF
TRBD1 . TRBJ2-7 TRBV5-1 TGCGCCAGCAGCGGCGGGACAGGGGTCTACGAGCAGTACTTC CASSGGTGVYEQYF
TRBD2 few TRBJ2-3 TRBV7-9 TGTGCCAGCAGCTTATTCCCTAGCGGGAGGTCCGATACGCAGTATTTT CASSLFPSGRSDTQYF
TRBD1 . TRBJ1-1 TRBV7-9 TGTGCCAGCAGCTTCAGGACAGGGGACACTGAAGCTTTCTTT CASSFRTGDTEAFF
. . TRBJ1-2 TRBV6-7 TGTGCCAGCAGTTACTTTTCCCCGAGGGGCTACACCTTC CASSYFSPRGYTF
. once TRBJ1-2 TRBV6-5 TGTGCCAGCAGTTACTCAGCAGGGGAATATGGCTACACCTTC CASSYSAGEYGYTF
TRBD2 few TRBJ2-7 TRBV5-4 TGTGCCAGCAGCTTGGACGGGAGGCCTTTCTACGAGCAGTACTTC CASSLDGRPFYEQYF